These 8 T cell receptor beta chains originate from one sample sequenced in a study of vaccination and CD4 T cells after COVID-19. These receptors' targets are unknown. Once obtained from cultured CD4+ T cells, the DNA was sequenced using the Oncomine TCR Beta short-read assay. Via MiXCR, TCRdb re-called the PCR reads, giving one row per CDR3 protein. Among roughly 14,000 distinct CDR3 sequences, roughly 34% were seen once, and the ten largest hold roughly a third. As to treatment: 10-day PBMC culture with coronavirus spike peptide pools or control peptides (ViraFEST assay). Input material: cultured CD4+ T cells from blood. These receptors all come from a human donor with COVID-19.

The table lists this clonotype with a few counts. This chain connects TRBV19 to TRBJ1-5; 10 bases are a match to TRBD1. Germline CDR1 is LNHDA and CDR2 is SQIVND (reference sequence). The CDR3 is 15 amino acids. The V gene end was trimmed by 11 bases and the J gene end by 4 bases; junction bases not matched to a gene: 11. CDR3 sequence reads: CASEGGQGHNQPQHF. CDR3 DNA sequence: TGTGCCTCGGAAGGGGGACAGGGGCATAATCAGCCCCAGCATTTT.

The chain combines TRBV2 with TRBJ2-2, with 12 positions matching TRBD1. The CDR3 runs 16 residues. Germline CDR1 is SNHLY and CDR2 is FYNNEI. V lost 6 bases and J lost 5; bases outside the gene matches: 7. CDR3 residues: CASSVGQGALTGELFF. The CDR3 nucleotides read TGTGCCAGCAGCGTGGGACAGGGGGCCTTAACCGGGGAGCTGTTTTTT.

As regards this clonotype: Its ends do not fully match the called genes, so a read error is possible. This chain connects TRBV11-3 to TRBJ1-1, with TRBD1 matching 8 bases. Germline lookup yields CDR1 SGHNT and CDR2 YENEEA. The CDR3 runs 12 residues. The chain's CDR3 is CAGSSRTGSAFF. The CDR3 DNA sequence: TGTGCCGGCAGCTCGCGGACAGGGTCAGCTTTCTTT.

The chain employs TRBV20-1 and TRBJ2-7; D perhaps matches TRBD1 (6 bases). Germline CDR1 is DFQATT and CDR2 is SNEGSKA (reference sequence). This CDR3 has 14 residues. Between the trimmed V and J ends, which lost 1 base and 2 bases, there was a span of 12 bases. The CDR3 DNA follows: TGCAGTGCTAGAGCCCACGCAGGGGCCTACGAGCAGTACTTC. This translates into CSARAHAGAYEQYF.

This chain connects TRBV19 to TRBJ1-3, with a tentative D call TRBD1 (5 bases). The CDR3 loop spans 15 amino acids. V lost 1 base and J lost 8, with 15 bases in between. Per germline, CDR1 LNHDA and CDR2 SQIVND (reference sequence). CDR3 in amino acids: CASSIGRRQPDTIYF. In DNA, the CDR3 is TGTGCCAGTAGTATAGGCCGAAGACAGCCAGACACCATATATTTT.

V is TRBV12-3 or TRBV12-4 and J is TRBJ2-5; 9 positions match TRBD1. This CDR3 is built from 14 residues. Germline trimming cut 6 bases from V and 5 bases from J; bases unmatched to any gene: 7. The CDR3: CASRQTGGRETQYF. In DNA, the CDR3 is TGTGCCAGCAGACAAACAGGGGGCAGGGAGACCCAGTACTTC.

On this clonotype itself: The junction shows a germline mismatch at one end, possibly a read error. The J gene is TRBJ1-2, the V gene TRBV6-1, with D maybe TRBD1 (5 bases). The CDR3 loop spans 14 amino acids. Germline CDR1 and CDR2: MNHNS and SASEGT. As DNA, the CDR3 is TGTGCCAGCACTAAGAGGGGACTTTGGTATGGCTACATCTTC. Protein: CASTKRGLWYGYIF.

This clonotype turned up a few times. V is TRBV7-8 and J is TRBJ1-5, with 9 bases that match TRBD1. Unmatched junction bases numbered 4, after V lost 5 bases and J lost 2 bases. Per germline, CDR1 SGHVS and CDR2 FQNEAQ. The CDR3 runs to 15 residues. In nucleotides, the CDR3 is TGTGCCAGCAGCCCCCGGGACAGGGGCAATCAGCCCCAGCATTTT. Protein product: CASSPRDRGNQPQHF.